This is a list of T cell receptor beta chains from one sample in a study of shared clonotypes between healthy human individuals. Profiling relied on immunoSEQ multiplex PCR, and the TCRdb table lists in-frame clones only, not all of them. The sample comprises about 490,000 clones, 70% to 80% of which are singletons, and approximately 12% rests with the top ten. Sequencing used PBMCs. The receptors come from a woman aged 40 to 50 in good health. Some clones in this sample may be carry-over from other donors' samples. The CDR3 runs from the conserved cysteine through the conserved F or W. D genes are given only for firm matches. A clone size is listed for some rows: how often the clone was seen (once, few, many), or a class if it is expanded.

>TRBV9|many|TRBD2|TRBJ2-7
TGTGCCAGCAGCGTAGAAGCGGGAGGGTTCGAAGAGCAGTACTTC
CASSVEAGGFEEQYF
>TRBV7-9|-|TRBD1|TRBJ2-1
TGTGCCAGCAGCTGGACAGGGTATGAGCAGTTCTTC
CASSWTGYEQFF
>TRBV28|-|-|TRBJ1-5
TGTGCCAGCAGTTTTATAGGGATCAGCAATCAGCCCCAGCATTTT
CASSFIGISNQPQHF
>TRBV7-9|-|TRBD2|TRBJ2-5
TGTGCCAGCAGCTTACCGGCGGGAGGCCGCAAAGAGACCCAGTACTTC
CASSLPAGGRKETQYF
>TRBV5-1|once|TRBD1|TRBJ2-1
TGCGCCAGCAGCACACAGGGGGCGCTTGGGAATGAGCAGTTCTTC
CASSTQGALGNEQFF
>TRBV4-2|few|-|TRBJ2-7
TGTGCCAGCAGCCAATCCCAGGCCAGGGGGGAGTACGAGCAGTACTTC
CASSQSQARGEYEQYF
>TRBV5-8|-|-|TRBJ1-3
TGTGCCAGCATCCGTACAGGATCTGGAAACACCATATATTTT
CASIRTGSGNTIYF
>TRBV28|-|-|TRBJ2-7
TGTGCCAGCAGTCTCCCGGTGGGGGGAGAGCAGTACTTC
CASSLPVGGEQYF
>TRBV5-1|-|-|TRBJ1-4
TGCGCCAGCAGCCCGTTTGGGGGCCGAGGTGAAAAACTGTTTTTT
CASSPFGGRGEKLFF
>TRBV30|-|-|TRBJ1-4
TGTGCCTGGCGGGACGGCTTTAATGAAAAACTGTTTTTT
CAWRDGFNEKLFF
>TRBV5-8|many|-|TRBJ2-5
TGTGCCAGCAGCCCGTCGGGACGCAAGCAAGAGACCCAGTACTTC
CASSPSGRKQETQYF
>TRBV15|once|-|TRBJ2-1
TGTGCCACCAGCAGAGATTCAGGGGTTTATGCCTACAATGAGCAGTTCTTC
CATSRDSGVYAYNEQFF
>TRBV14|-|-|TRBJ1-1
TGTGCCAGCAGCCATAGAGGTGCAGGGCCGGGAACTGAAGCTTTCTTT
CASSHRGAGPGTEAFF
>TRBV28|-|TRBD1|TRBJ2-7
TGTGCCAGCAGTCCTCGCCCGGACAGGGGACGGTACTTC
CASSPRPDRGRYF
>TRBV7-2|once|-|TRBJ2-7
TGTGCCAGCAGCTTAGATCTCTACGAGCAGTACTTC
CASSLDLYEQYF
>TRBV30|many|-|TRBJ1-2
TGTGCCTGGAGTGAGGTCAGGAACAAGAACTATGGCTACACCTTC
CAWSEVRNKNYGYTF
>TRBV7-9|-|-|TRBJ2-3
TGTGCCAGCAGCTTAAGGGATCCTAGCACAGATACGCAGTATTTT
CASSLRDPSTDTQYF
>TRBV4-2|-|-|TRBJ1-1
TGTGCCAGCAGCCAAGCAGGCCGCACTGAAGCTTTCTTT
CASSQAGRTEAFF
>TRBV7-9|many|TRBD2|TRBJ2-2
TGTGCCAGCAGCCGACCGGGACTAGCGGGAGTTTACGGGGAGCTGTTTTTT
CASSRPGLAGVYGELFF
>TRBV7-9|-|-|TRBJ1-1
TGTGCCAGCAGCCCCTACAGGGAGTCCCCGAACACTGAAGCTTTCTTT
CASSPYRESPNTEAFF
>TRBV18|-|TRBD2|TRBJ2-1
TGTGCCAGCTCACCACGCCTAGCGGGGGACTACAATGAGCAGTTCTTC
CASSPRLAGDYNEQFF
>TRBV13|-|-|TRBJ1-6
TGTGCCAGCAGCCCCGGGACGAATAATTCACCCCTCCACTTT
CASSPGTNNSPLHF
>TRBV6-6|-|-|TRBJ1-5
TGTGCCAGCAGCCAGGACAGTAATCAGCCCCAGCATTTT
CASSQDSNQPQHF
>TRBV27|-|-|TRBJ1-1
TGTGCCAGCAGTGAAGCGGGGTCGGGCACTGAAGCTTTCTTT
CASSEAGSGTEAFF
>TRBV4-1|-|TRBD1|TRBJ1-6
TGCGCCAGCAGCCAACAGACAGGGCCGGGGTATAATTCACCCCTCCACTTT
CASSQQTGPGYNSPLHF
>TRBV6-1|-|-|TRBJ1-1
TGTGCCAGCAGTCGGGACGGGGGGACTGAAGCTTTCTTT
CASSRDGGTEAFF
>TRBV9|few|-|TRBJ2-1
TGTGCCAGCAGCGTAGCGGGAGTGGTCTACAATGAGCAGTTCTTC
CASSVAGVVYNEQFF
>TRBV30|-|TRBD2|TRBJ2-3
TGTGCCTGGGGGACTAGTTCAGATACGCAGTATTTT
CAWGTSSDTQYF
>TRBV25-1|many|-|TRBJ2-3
TGTGCCAGCACCCCACCGCTAGCGAACACAGATACGCAGTATTTT
CASTPPLANTDTQYF
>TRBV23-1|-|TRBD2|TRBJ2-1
TGCGCCAGTACTGCCGGGACTAGCGGGATTGGTGAGCAGTTCTTC
CASTAGTSGIGEQFF
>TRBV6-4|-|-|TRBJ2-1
TGTGCCAGCAGTGACTCGAAAGGAGGGGATGAGCAGTTCTTC
CASSDSKGGDEQFF
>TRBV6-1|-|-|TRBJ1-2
TGTGCCAGCAGACCCAGGGTTGAGGGCTACACCTTC
CASRPRVEGYTF
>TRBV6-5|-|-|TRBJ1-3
TGTGCCAGCAGTTATGGAGGGCTAGCTGGAAACACCATATATTTT
CASSYGGLAGNTIYF
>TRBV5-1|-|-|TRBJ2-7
TGCGCCAGCAGCTTGGGAGACGGAAGCTCCTACGAGCAGTACTTC
CASSLGDGSSYEQYF
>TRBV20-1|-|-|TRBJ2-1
TGCAGTGCTATATCTAGGGGTGAGCAGTTCTTC
CSAISRGEQFF
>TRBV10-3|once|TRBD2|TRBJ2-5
TGTGCCAGCCGGGCTAGCGGGCCACAAGAGACCCAGTACTTC
CASRASGPQETQYF
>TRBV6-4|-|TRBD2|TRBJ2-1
TGTGCCAGCAGTGGGACTAGCGGCTCCTACAATGAGCAGTTCTTC
CASSGTSGSYNEQFF
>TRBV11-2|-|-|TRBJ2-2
TGTGCCAGCAGCTTCCTTGAATCGGGGGAGCTGTTTTTT
CASSFLESGELFF
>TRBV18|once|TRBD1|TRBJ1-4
TGTGCCAGCTCACCCGGGACAGCTAATGAAAAACTGTTTTTT
CASSPGTANEKLFF
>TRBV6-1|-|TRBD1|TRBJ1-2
TGTGCCAGCAGGACAGGGGGCATTTACTATGGCTACACCTTC
CASRTGGIYYGYTF
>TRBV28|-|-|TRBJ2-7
TGTGGAGCACGGCCCAAAATACCAGGCTCCTACGAGCAGTACTTC
CGARPKIPGSYEQYF
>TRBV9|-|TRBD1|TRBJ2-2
TGTGCCAGCAGCGTAGCGGGACAGGGGACCGGGGAGCTGTTTTTT
CASSVAGQGTGELFF
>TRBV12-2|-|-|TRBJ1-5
TGTGCAAGTCGCTTAGCTGAGGGGATTGTTCCCGAAAATAGCAATCAGCCCCAGCATTTT
CASRLAEGIVPENSNQPQHF
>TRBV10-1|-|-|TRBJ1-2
TGCGCCAGCAGTGGCCAGATCCATGGCTACACCTTC
CASSGQIHGYTF
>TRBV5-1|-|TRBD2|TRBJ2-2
TGCGCCAGCAGTAGCGGGAGTACGACCGGGGAGCTGTTTTTT
CASSSGSTTGELFF
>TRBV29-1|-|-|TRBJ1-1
TGCAGCGTTTGGGGGGGGACTGAAGCTTTCTTT
CSVWGGTEAFF
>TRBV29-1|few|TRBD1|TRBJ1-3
TGCAGCGCCGAGGGACAGTATGGAAACACCATATATTTT
CSAEGQYGNTIYF
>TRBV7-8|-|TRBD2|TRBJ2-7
TGTGCCAGCAGCTTAGTTAGCGGGCTTCGCCCCTACGAGCAGTACTTC
CASSLVSGLRPYEQYF
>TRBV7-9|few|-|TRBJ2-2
TGTGCCAGCAGGGACTTGAACACCGGGGAGCTGTTTTTT
CASRDLNTGELFF
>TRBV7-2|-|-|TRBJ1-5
TGTGCCAGCAGCTTAGGGGGTTCTCAGCCCCAGCATTTT
CASSLGGSQPQHF
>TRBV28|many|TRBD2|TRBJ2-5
TGTGCCAGCATGGGCGGACGCGCGGGAGTTATGGAGACCCAGTACTTC
CASMGGRAGVMETQYF
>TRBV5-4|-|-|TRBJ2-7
TGTGCCAGCAGCGCCCGGGACGGAAACTACGAGCAGTACTTC
CASSARDGNYEQYF
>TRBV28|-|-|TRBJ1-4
TGTGCCAGCAGCTCAGGGCTAGTAGAGGAAAAACTGTTTTTT
CASSSGLVEEKLFF
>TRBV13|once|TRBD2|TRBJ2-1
TGTGCCAGCAGCTTAGGGGCCCGAGTGGGACTAGCCATTAACAATGAGCAGTTCTTC
CASSLGARVGLAINNEQFF
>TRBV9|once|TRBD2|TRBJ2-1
TGTGCCAGCAGCGTAGCTCGCTCGGGCCTAGCGGGATCTCCGTACAATGAGCAGTTCTTC
CASSVARSGLAGSPYNEQFF
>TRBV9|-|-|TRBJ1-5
TGTGCCAGCAGCCCAACGGGCGGAGAGGGGCCCCAGCATTTT
CASSPTGGEGPQHF
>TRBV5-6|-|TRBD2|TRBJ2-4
TGTGCCAGCAGCTCCCTAGCGGGAGCCAAAAACATTCAGTACTTC
CASSSLAGAKNIQYF
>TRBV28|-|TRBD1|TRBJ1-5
TGTGCCAGCAGATCCACAGGGGGCGATCAGCCCCAGCATTTT
CASRSTGGDQPQHF
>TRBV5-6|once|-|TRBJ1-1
TGTGCCAGCAGCCGGGCAGCGGGGACTGAAGCTTTCTTT
CASSRAAGTEAFF